Each of the 20 T cell receptor beta chains below was sequenced from the same sample in a study of blood T cell repertoires in COVID-19. TCRdb keeps only in-frame clones here, not all; method: immunoSEQ multiplex PCR. The data hold about 670,000 clones, with about nine tenths observed a single time. Input material: peripheral blood. The receptors stem from a woman between 18 and 29 years old with acute or convalescent COVID-19.

V and J are TRBV11-2 and TRBJ2-1; D may be TRBD1 (6 bases). V was clipped by 1 base and J by 8 bases, with 12 bases between them. Germline V CDR1 and CDR2: SGHAT, FQNNGV. The CDR3 sequence is 14 residues long. The CDR3 spells CASSLVRGSDEQFF. CDR3 sequence (DNA): TGTGCCAGCAGCTTAGTTAGGGGGAGCGATGAGCAGTTCTTC.

The V and J genes are TRBV5-7 and TRBJ1-1; 9 nucleotides align to TRBD1. TRBV5-7 is identified as an open reading frame with a role that is uncertain. V lost 0 bases to trimming and J lost 1 base; unmatched junction nucleotides: 4. The CDR3 is 16 amino acids. CDR3 loop: CASSLEDRGGNTEAFF. The CDR3 DNA reads as TGTGCCAGCAGCTTGGAAGACAGGGGGGGGAACACTGAAGCTTTCTTT.

The chain couples TRBV7-7 to TRBJ2-1; no reliable D call. The CDR3 length is 13 residues. Trimming left V 6 bases short and J 0 bases short, with 6 bases between. From germline, CDR1 is SSHAT and CDR2 FNYEAQ (reference sequence). The CDR3 protein is CASSRSSYNEQFF. The CDR3 region has the DNA TGTGCCAGCAGTCGGAGCTCCTACAATGAGCAGTTCTTC.

The V gene is TRBV25-1, the J gene TRBJ1-6, with 8 nucleotides matching TRBD1. The germline V gene encodes CDR1 MGHDK and CDR2 SYGVNS. The CDR3 has 15 residues. Trimming at V came to 3 bases and at J to 6 bases, leaving 4 bases not matched to a gene. This CDR3 reads CASSEGDRRNSPLHF. DNA of the CDR3: TGTGCCAGCAGTGAGGGGGACAGGCGTAATTCACCCCTCCACTTT.

J is TRBJ1-5 and V is TRBV30, with D tentatively TRBD1 (6 bases). Germline V gene data show CDR1 as GTSNPN and CDR2 as SVGIG (reference sequence). V was pared by 1 base and J by 2 bases, with 15 bases between. The CDR3 consists of 16 residues. The CDR3 loop reads CAWSGQGRGGNQPQHF. CDR3 DNA sequence: TGTGCCTGGAGTGGTCAGGGGCGAGGTGGCAATCAGCCCCAGCATTTT.

The chain recombines TRBV21-1 with TRBJ1-1; the table names TRBD1, a call not compared with the DNA. TRBV21-1 is a pseudogene. The CDR3 extends over 15 amino acids. CDR3: CASSNPDRGDTEAFF. As DNA, the CDR3 is TGTGCCAGCAGCAATCCCGACAGGGGAGATACTGAAGCTTTCTTT.

The rearrangement links TRBV2 to TRBJ2-3; 10 positions agree with TRBD2. The CDR3 consists of 14 residues. V shed 1 base, J shed 7 bases, and the junction held 2 bases outside the gene matches. Per the germline V gene, CDR1 is SNHLY and CDR2 is FYNNEI. This CDR3 reads CASSEGLAGHTQYF. CDR3 in DNA: TGTGCCAGCAGTGAAGGACTAGCGGGCCATACGCAGTATTTT.

The chain carries TRBV11-2 and TRBJ1-4; D gene unclear. The CDR3 has 17 amino acids. V lost 5 bases, J lost 0 bases, and 16 bases lay in between. From germline, CDR1 is SGHAT and CDR2 FQNNGV. DNA of the CDR3: TGTGCCAGCAGCCCCACTGGGAGGGCTGCAACTAATGAAAAACTGTTTTTT. Translation: CASSPTGRAATNEKLFF.

Turning to this clone: A read error may produce the germline difference seen at one junction end. The genes are TRBV28 and TRBJ1-1, with D tentatively TRBD1 (5 bases). CDR1 and CDR2 from the germline V gene are MDHEN and SYDVKM. CDR3 length: 12 residues. CDR3 region: CASSLGPTGEIF. The DNA of the CDR3 is TGTGCCAGCAGTTTGGGGCCGACGGGGGAAATTTTT. The variable domain in full, completed from reference TRBV28 and TRBJ1-1, reads DVKVTQSSRYLVKRTGEKVFLECVQDMDHENMFWYRQDPGLGLRLIYFSYDVKMKEKGDIPEGYSVSREKKERFSLILESASTNQTSMYLCASSLGPTGEIFGQGTRLTVV.

The chain carries TRBV3-1 (or the pseudogene TRBV3-2) and TRBJ2-3, with 9 bases lining up with TRBD2. From germline, CDR1 is LGHDT and CDR2 YNNKEL (reference sequence). Germline trimming cut 1 base from V and 2 bases from J; bases unmatched to any gene: 4. There are 16 residues in the CDR3. This CDR3 is CASSQVAGGLTDTQYF. The CDR3 bases are TGTGCCAGCAGCCAAGTCGCGGGGGGGCTCACAGATACGCAGTATTTT.

The chain has TRBV23-1 and TRBJ1-2; D might be TRBD1 (5 bases). TRBV23-1 is filed as an ORF, its function uncertain. The V end was cut by 2 bases, the J end by 4 bases, with 20 bases between. The CDR3 extends over 17 amino acids. DNA for the CDR3: TGCGCCAGCAGTCAAAAGCACTCCCAGGGAAGGCGCTATGGCTACACCTTC. Translation: CASSQKHSQGRRYGYTF.

CDR3 in amino acids: CATSVGGPPYEQYF. The CDR3 coding sequence is TGTGCCACCAGTGTGGGGGGTCCCCCCTACGAGCAGTACTTC. This rearrangement joins TRBV24-1 to TRBJ2-7, with D tentatively TRBD2 (6 bases). Per the germline V gene, CDR1 is KGHDR and CDR2 is SFDVKD. The CDR3 is made up of 14 amino acids. Deletions cut 5 bases from V and 2 bases from J, with 12 bases between.

V is TRBV7-9 and J is TRBJ2-1; 14 nucleotides align to TRBD2. The junction had 7 bases not matched to a gene; V was cut back by 5 bases and J by 7 bases. CDR1 and CDR2 (germline): SEHNR, FQNEAQ (reference sequence). The CDR3 is 16 residues long. This chain's CDR3 is CASSPTSGGAANEQFF. CDR3 nucleotides: TGTGCCAGCAGCCCGACTAGCGGGGGGGCGGCGAATGAGCAGTTCTTC.

With respect to this clone: A read error may account for a junction end that differs from germline. V gene TRBV29-1 combines with J gene TRBJ1-2; weak D call: TRBD1 (6 bases). Germline CDR1 reads SQVTM; CDR2 reads ANQGSEA. The CDR3 is 10 amino acids. The CDR3 coding sequence is TGCAGCGTTGATTGGGGGGGCTCCACCTTC. It is translated as CSVDWGGSTF.

The chain employs TRBV5-1 and TRBJ2-7; TRBD1 agrees at 7 bases. Per the germline V gene, CDR1 is SGHRS and CDR2 is YFSETQ. This CDR3 is built from 14 residues. The ends lost 4 bases at V and 0 bases at J; junction bases unmatched: 4. The CDR3 DNA sequence: TGCGCCAGCAGCCAGAGACAGGGCTCCTACGAGCAGTACTTC. This codes for CASSQRQGSYEQYF.

The V and J genes are TRBV9 and TRBJ2-5; 7 nucleotides match TRBD1. V lost 3 bases to trimming and J lost 0 bases; unmatched junction nucleotides: 5. The CDR3 runs 15 residues. The V gene's germline CDR1 is SGDLS and CDR2 YYNGEE. CDR3 nucleotide sequence: TGTGCCAGCAGCGAATCCGGGACAGACCAAGAGACCCAGTACTTC. Translating it yields CASSESGTDQETQYF.

The chain is built from TRBV4-1 and TRBJ1-2; D gene ambiguous. Germline loops: CDR1 MGHRA, CDR2 YSYEKL. V shed 0 bases and J shed 3 bases, with 14 bases lying between them. The CDR3 extends over 16 amino acids. CDR3 in DNA: TGCGCCAGCAGCCAAGATCCGGGAAACACTCACTATGGCTACACCTTC. Translation: CASSQDPGNTHYGYTF.

The chain has TRBV5-8 and TRBJ2-5; D uncertain. The CDR3 covers 12 residues. The V end was cut by 4 bases, the J end by 2 bases, with 6 bases between. Germline V gene data show CDR1 as SGHTS and CDR2 as YDEGEE. Written as DNA, the CDR3 is TGTGCCAGCAGCCCGACACAAGAGACCCAGTACTTC. It yields the protein CASSPTQETQYF.

In its sample, this clone was seen once. The chain carries TRBV3-1 (or the pseudogene TRBV3-2) and TRBJ1-4, with D possibly being TRBD1 (6 bases). Germline V gives CDR1 LGHDT, CDR2 YNNKEL (reference sequence). The CDR3 runs to 14 residues. Trimming removed 4 bases at V and 3 bases at J, with 9 bases between. The DNA for the CDR3 is TGTGCCAGCAGCCTAAGGGGGTCTAATGAAAAACTGTTTTTT. Protein sequence: CASSLRGSNEKLFF.

V gene TRBV15 combines with J gene TRBJ2-6, with TRBD1 matching 10 bases. J was trimmed by 0 bases and V by 1 base; bases with no gene match: 9. Germline V gene sequence: CDR1 LNHNV, CDR2 YYDKDF (reference sequence). This CDR3 region has 20 residues. The CDR3 DNA sequence: TGTGCCACCAGCAGAGCGGACAGGGGGTGGAAAAGCTCTGGGGCCAACGTCCTGACTTTC. This translates into CATSRADRGWKSSGANVLTF.